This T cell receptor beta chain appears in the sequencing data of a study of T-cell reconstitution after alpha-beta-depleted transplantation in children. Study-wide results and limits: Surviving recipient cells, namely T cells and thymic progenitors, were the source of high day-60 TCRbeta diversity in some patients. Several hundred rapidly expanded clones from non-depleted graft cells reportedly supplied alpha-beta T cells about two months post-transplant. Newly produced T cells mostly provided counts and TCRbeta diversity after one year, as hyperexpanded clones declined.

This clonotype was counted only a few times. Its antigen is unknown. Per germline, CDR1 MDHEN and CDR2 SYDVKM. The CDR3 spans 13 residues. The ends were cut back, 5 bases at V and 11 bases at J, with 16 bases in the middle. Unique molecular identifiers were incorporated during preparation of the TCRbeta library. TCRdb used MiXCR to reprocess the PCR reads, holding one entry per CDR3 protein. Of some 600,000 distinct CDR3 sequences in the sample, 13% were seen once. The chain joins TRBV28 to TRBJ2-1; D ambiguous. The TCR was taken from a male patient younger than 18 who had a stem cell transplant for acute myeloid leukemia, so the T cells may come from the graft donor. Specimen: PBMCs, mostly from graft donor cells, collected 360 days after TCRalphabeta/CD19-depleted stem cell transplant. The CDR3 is CASSRTYDGKQFF. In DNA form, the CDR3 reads TGTGCCAGCAGTCGGACCTACGATGGGAAGCAGTTCTTC.